This TCR beta chain appears in the sequencing data of a study of T cells in Graves' hyperthyroidism and ophthalmopathy. Trimming took off 1 base at V and 5 bases at J, with 8 bases between the two ends. Germline V gene data show CDR1 as DFQATT and CDR2 as SNEGSKA (reference sequence). This CDR3 has 12 amino acids. An approximately 10 ml volume of fresh peripheral blood provided the PBMCs. This clonotype has at least ten counts. What was amplified from RNA transcripts were TCR beta CDR3 regions. Using the HTBI primer set, a first-round RT-PCR was run on the TCR CDR3. TCRdb re-called the multiplex PCR reads through MiXCR, storing one row per CDR3 protein. The sample records 750,000 to 900,000 distinct CDR3 sequences, approximately 40% being singletons.

The sequencing input was blood. The TCR sequence derives from a man between 18 and 29 years old with Graves' hyperthyroidism. V and J are TRBV20-1 and TRBJ2-5, with a possible D match to TRBD1 (5 bases). The DNA for the CDR3 is TGCAGTGCTAGAGCAGGGTCGGAGACCCAGTACTTC. Its translation is CSARAGSETQYF.